This T cell receptor (beta chain) was sequenced for a study of naive and memory T cell subsets. Study results and caveats: Possibly reflecting memory cells re-expressing CD45RA, a few larger clonotypes occurred in naive repertoires, especially CD8.

Two oligonucleotides, mixed equimolar, formed the beta constant-region primer covering TRBC1 and TRBC2. Four rounds of PCR amplified the ligated cDNA using nested alpha and beta constant-region primers plus SP2. From the UMI-ligation and nested PCR reads, TCRdb called clonotypes with MiXCR, one entry per CDR3 protein. The table shows some 82,000 distinct CDR3 sequences, with over 9% occurring only once. Alpha and beta libraries were amplified separately from the second PCR onward. The J segment lost 6 bases and the V segment lost 7 bases, leaving 11 bases of the junction unmatched. Germline V gene lookup returns CDR1 SNHLY and CDR2 FYNNEI. This CDR3 spans 15 amino acids. The count of this clonotype is one. What it recognizes is unknown.

This receptor was obtained from a human donor in good health. The sample was naive CD8+ T cells from blood. The rearrangement links TRBV2 to TRBJ1-5; 8 nucleotides agree with TRBD1. This chain's CDR3 is CASKFDRGYSQPQHF. The CDR3 DNA sequence: TGTGCCAGCAAATTTGACAGGGGCTATAGTCAGCCCCAGCATTTT.